This TCR beta chain originates from a study of T cell clones after liver transplantation (dated by TCRdb to about 2019). Some background on the complete study: The samples were obtained from ITN030ST, a randomized trial that attempted immunosuppression withdrawal within 2 years after liver transplantation. Donor-reactive T cell clones were identified using TCRbeta sequencing after a pre-transplant mixed lymphocyte reaction and were then followed in post-transplant blood. Third party-reactive TCRbeta sequences from pre-transplant MLRs were also identified as an antigen-independent comparator for donor-reactive sequences. Of the eight recipients, a few were HCV-positive, while the remaining recipients had been transplanted for non-autoimmune, non-viral indications. The subjects received no induction therapy and were kept on standard immunosuppression until randomization at 12-24 months post-transplant. Tolerance meant complete immunosuppression withdrawal for at least one year without liver enzymes rising beyond twice the upper limit of normal. The study cohort included 8 liver transplant recipients, of whom 3 were classified as tolerant and 5 as non-tolerant. General findings and caveats noted by the study authors: Low numbers of available donor cells limited the measurable donor-reactive repertoire in a couple of subjects. A greater decline was seen for donor-reactive sequences than for third party-reactive sequences, suggesting partial antigen-specific deletion unrelated to withdrawal success. When repertoire turnover was accounted for, significantly reduced detection of donor-reactive sequences was found in 7 of 8 subjects for CD4 and in 8 of 8 subjects for CD8. Without allograft tissue specimens, donor-reactive T cells may have migrated into the graft rather than being deleted. Because of small, heterogeneous patient numbers and non-standardized post-transplant time points, the conclusions were only preliminary. In most of the 8 subjects, regardless of tolerance or HCV status, circulating donor-reactive CD4 TCRbeta sequences dropped significantly post-transplant.

Using immunoSEQ, frozen genomic DNA was subjected to high-throughput TCRbeta CDR3 sequencing, a process that included PCR amplification, mapping, bias correction and internal controls. On the study's bioinformatics: Productive rearrangements were kept, and unique TCRbeta sequences were defined by CDR3 nucleotide sequence plus V and J gene. For classification of a sequence as donor-reactive, at least 5-fold expansion in CFSE-low cells relative to unstimulated pre-transplant cells and a frequency of at least 0.01% were required. Minimum frequency thresholds were set for each subject based on the unstimulated sample with the lowest template count, ensuring at least 90% detection power. Jensen-Shannon divergence between the top 1000 TCRbeta sequences post-transplant and pre-transplant was used to measure repertoire turnover. Two-sided Fisher's exact tests were used to test for changes in the detection of donor-reactive sequences. TCRdb took over this immuneACCESS table, retaining in-frame rearrangements with V and J assigned. Such tables are incomplete; in checked studies, under half of the missing clones stem from an unresolved V gene, and the remainder is unexplained. The V and J calls and clone size come from that table; D and trimming were worked out from the DNA. In this sample the table shows fewer than 6,500 clones, 30% to 35% of which occur a single time. Around 16% of the sample is taken by the ten largest.

A distance of 8 bases separates the germline ends of V and J, which lose 2 bases and 0 bases respectively. For CDR1 and CDR2, the germline V gene lists SGHTA and FQGNSA. Spanning cysteine to phenylalanine, the CDR3 consists of 15 amino acids. The DNA shown is the 45-base CDR3, in frame from base 1. Proliferating CFSE-low cells from the MLR were sequenced to define alloreactive TCRbeta sequences. In the CFSE-MLRs, pre-transplant recipient cells were stimulated either by donor PBMCs, splenocytes or lymph node cells, or by third-party PBMCs. All 8 studied subjects were randomized to withdrawal of immunosuppression. The Qiagen DNeasy Blood and Tissue Kit was used for isolation of genomic DNA. Concerning this clone: Its recognized antigen is unknown. Per-base quality was not reported, and no clone a single base away is much larger than it.

The TCR sequence derives from a human patient who received a liver transplant. Some T cells may have been brought in with the graft after a transplant. Sequencing used CD4+ T cells from cultured PBMCs. The rearrangement combines TRBV7-2 with TRBJ2-1, with the D gene not clear enough to name. CDR3 region: CASSLTAGSYNEQFF. DNA sequence: TGTGCCAGCAGCTTAACTGCCGGCTCCTACAATGAGCAGTTCTTC.